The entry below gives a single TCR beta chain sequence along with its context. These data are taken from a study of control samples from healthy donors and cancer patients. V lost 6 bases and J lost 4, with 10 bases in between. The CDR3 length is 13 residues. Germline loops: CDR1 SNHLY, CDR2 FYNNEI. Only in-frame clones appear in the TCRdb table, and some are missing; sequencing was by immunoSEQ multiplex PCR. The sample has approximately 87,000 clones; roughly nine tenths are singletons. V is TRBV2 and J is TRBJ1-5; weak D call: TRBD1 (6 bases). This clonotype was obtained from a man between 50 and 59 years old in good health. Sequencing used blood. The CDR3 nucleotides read TGTGCCAGCAGAGGACAGCCTAATCAGCCCCAGCATTTT. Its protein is CASRGQPNQPQHF.